This is a list of T cell receptor beta chains from one sample in a study of OX40 agonist ivuxolimab in advanced cancers. TCRdb's table, derived via immunoSEQ multiplex PCR, lists solely in-frame clones and lacks some. The sample yields approximately 60,000 clones, roughly 87% seen once. The input for sequencing was CD4+ or CD8+ T cells sorted from blood, taken in a trial of the OX40 agonist ivuxolimab. The source of these receptors is an adult with an advanced solid tumor such as melanoma, head and neck, liver or kidney cancer. Both conserved end residues are part of each CDR3. The D gene is left open where the match is weak. Only some rows state a clone size, as once, few, many or a class for expanded clones.

clone size: NA
D gene: NA
V gene: TRBV7-2
J gene: TRBJ2-2
CDR3 protein: CASSLENTGELFF
CDR3 DNA: TGTGCCAGCAGCTTGGAGAACACCGGGGAGCTGTTTTTT

clone size: once
D gene: NA
V gene: TRBV7-9
J gene: TRBJ1-1
CDR3 protein: CASSQEYTEAFF
CDR3 DNA: TGTGCCAGCAGCCAAGAATATACTGAAGCTTTCTTT

clone size: NA
D gene: NA
V gene: TRBV5-1
J gene: TRBJ2-5
CDR3 protein: CASSPTVGRGETQYF
CDR3 DNA: TGCGCCAGCAGCCCCACAGTAGGTCGGGGAGAGACCCAGTACTTC

clone size: NA
D gene: NA
V gene: TRBV5-4
J gene: TRBJ2-3
CDR3 protein: CASSLAQGRKDTQYF
CDR3 DNA: TGTGCCAGCAGCTTGGCGCAGGGGCGGAAAGATACGCAGTATTTT

clone size: once
D gene: NA
V gene: TRBV19
J gene: TRBJ1-3
CDR3 protein: CASKVRGEGNTIYF
CDR3 DNA: TGTGCCAGTAAAGTCAGAGGAGAAGGAAACACCATATATTTT

clone size: NA
D gene: TRBD2
V gene: TRBV11-3
J gene: TRBJ2-3
CDR3 protein: CASSLGTSLAGGADTQYF
CDR3 DNA: TGTGCCAGCAGCTTGGGAACCTCTCTAGCGGGGGGAGCAGATACGCAGTATTTT

clone size: NA
D gene: NA
V gene: TRBV4-1
J gene: TRBJ2-5
CDR3 protein: CASSLTLRQETQYF
CDR3 DNA: TGCGCCAGCAGCCTCACGTTGCGACAAGAGACCCAGTACTTC

clone size: NA
D gene: NA
V gene: TRBV19
J gene: TRBJ1-4
CDR3 protein: CASITAGPREKLFF
CDR3 DNA: TGTGCCAGTATCACCGCGGGACCTAGGGAAAAACTGTTTTTT

clone size: NA
D gene: TRBD1
V gene: TRBV6-6
J gene: TRBJ1-3
CDR3 protein: CASSRTGGRGNTIYF
CDR3 DNA: TGTGCCAGCAGCCGTACAGGGGGTCGAGGAAACACCATATATTTT

clone size: NA
D gene: NA
V gene: TRBV4-1
J gene: TRBJ2-7
CDR3 protein: CASSQGITAAAAEQYF
CDR3 DNA: TGCGCCAGCAGCCAAGGTATTACGGCGGCAGCGGCCGAGCAGTACTTC

clone size: NA
D gene: NA
V gene: TRBV7-9
J gene: TRBJ1-1
CDR3 protein: CASSLGDRPSANTEAFF
CDR3 DNA: TGTGCCAGCAGCTTAGGAGACAGGCCTTCGGCGAACACTGAAGCTTTCTTT

clone size: few
D gene: NA
V gene: TRBV11-1
J gene: TRBJ1-6
CDR3 protein: CASGIGSYNSPLHF
CDR3 DNA: TGTGCCAGCGGGATAGGATCCTATAATTCACCCCTCCACTTT

clone size: once
D gene: TRBD1
V gene: TRBV30
J gene: TRBJ2-5
CDR3 protein: CASQNTGGETQYF
CDR3 DNA: TGTGCCTCACAAAACACAGGGGGGGAGACCCAGTACTTC

clone size: few
D gene: NA
V gene: TRBV14
J gene: TRBJ1-6
CDR3 protein: CASSSRAGLYNSPLHF
CDR3 DNA: TGTGCCAGCAGCTCACGGGCAGGTCTCTATAATTCACCCCTCCACTTT

clone size: NA
D gene: TRBD2
V gene: TRBV7-2
J gene: TRBJ2-7
CDR3 protein: CASSKRGGYEQYF
CDR3 DNA: TGTGCCAGCAGCAAGCGGGGGGGCTACGAGCAGTACTTC

clone size: NA
D gene: NA
V gene: TRBV18
J gene: TRBJ2-2
CDR3 protein: CASSLNSGELFF
CDR3 DNA: TGTGCCAGCTCACTAAACAGTGGGGAGCTGTTTTTT

clone size: NA
D gene: TRBD1
V gene: TRBV13
J gene: TRBJ2-7
CDR3 protein: CASSLRQGADEQYF
CDR3 DNA: TGTGCCAGCAGCCTGCGACAGGGGGCGGACGAGCAGTACTTC

clone size: few
D gene: NA
V gene: TRBV4-3
J gene: TRBJ1-2
CDR3 protein: CASSQARNYGYTF
CDR3 DNA: TGCGCCAGCAGCCAAGCCCGGAACTATGGCTACACCTTC

clone size: NA
D gene: NA
V gene: TRBV11-1
J gene: TRBJ2-2
CDR3 protein: CASSLDRTGELFF
CDR3 DNA: TGTGCCAGCAGCCTAGACAGGACCGGGGAGCTGTTTTTT

clone size: NA
D gene: NA
V gene: TRBV10-2
J gene: TRBJ1-1
CDR3 protein: CASSPNTEAFF
CDR3 DNA: TGCGCCAGCAGTCCGAACACTGAAGCTTTCTTT

clone size: few
D gene: NA
V gene: TRBV5-1
J gene: TRBJ2-7
CDR3 protein: CASSLVLRQLSEQYF
CDR3 DNA: TGCGCCAGCAGCTTGGTTTTGAGACAGCTTTCCGAGCAGTACTTC

clone size: NA
D gene: NA
V gene: TRBV5-1
J gene: TRBJ2-3
CDR3 protein: CASSQGASTDTQYF
CDR3 DNA: TGCGCCAGCAGCCAAGGGGCCAGCACAGATACGCAGTATTTT

clone size: NA
D gene: NA
V gene: TRBV19
J gene: TRBJ1-5
CDR3 protein: CASSISGGGNQPQHF
CDR3 DNA: TGTGCCAGTAGTATATCGGGTGGGGGCAATCAGCCCCAGCATTTT

clone size: NA
D gene: TRBD2
V gene: TRBV30
J gene: TRBJ2-1
CDR3 protein: CAWSVLSGGAGEQFF
CDR3 DNA: TGTGCCTGGAGTGTACTTAGCGGGGGGGCCGGAGAGCAGTTCTTC

clone size: NA
D gene: NA
V gene: TRBV14
J gene: TRBJ2-7
CDR3 protein: CASSQGWPVHEQYF
CDR3 DNA: TGTGCCAGCAGCCAAGGTTGGCCGGTTCACGAGCAGTACTTC

clone size: NA
D gene: TRBD1
V gene: TRBV19
J gene: TRBJ2-3
CDR3 protein: CASDSGGQVSSTQYF
CDR3 DNA: TGTGCCAGTGACTCAGGGGGACAGGTTTCGTCAACGCAGTATTTT

clone size: NA
D gene: NA
V gene: TRBV5-1
J gene: TRBJ2-1
CDR3 protein: CASSLNGYNEQFF
CDR3 DNA: TGCGCCAGCAGCTTGAACGGGTACAATGAGCAGTTCTTC

clone size: NA
D gene: TRBD1
V gene: TRBV6-5
J gene: TRBJ1-1
CDR3 protein: CASSYSGTGYSTEAFF
CDR3 DNA: TGTGCCAGCAGTTACTCGGGGACAGGGTATAGCACTGAAGCTTTCTTT

clone size: NA
D gene: TRBD2
V gene: TRBV5-1
J gene: TRBJ2-3
CDR3 protein: CASSLASGGGDTQYF
CDR3 DNA: TGCGCCAGCAGCTTGGCCAGCGGGGGTGGAGATACGCAGTATTTT

clone size: NA
D gene: NA
V gene: TRBV5-6
J gene: TRBJ1-5
CDR3 protein: CASSLSQGPRPQHF
CDR3 DNA: TGTGCCAGCAGCTTGTCCCAGGGTCCAAGGCCCCAGCATTTT

clone size: NA
D gene: NA
V gene: TRBV5-1
J gene: TRBJ2-3
CDR3 protein: CASSLEGGGAGDTQYF
CDR3 DNA: TGCGCCAGCAGCTTGGAGGGAGGGGGCGCGGGCGATACGCAGTATTTT

clone size: NA
D gene: TRBD1
V gene: TRBV11-1
J gene: TRBJ1-1
CDR3 protein: CASSFKQGASNTEAFF
CDR3 DNA: TGTGCCAGCAGCTTCAAACAGGGGGCGTCGAACACTGAAGCTTTCTTT

clone size: medium-sized
D gene: NA
V gene: TRBV19
J gene: TRBJ2-7
CDR3 protein: CASSGDISYEQYF
CDR3 DNA: TGTGCCAGTAGTGGAGACATCTCCTACGAGCAGTACTTC

clone size: NA
D gene: TRBD1
V gene: TRBV6-5
J gene: TRBJ1-1
CDR3 protein: CASRTGATEAFF
CDR3 DNA: TGTGCCAGCCGGACAGGGGCCACTGAAGCTTTCTTT

clone size: NA
D gene: NA
V gene: TRBV5-8
J gene: TRBJ2-7
CDR3 protein: CASSWIRDDEQYF
CDR3 DNA: TGTGCCAGCAGCTGGATAAGGGACGACGAGCAGTACTTC

clone size: few
D gene: NA
V gene: TRBV19
J gene: TRBJ1-5
CDR3 protein: CASSIGGGKSNQPQHF
CDR3 DNA: TGTGCCAGTAGTATCGGCGGGGGAAAGAGCAATCAGCCCCAGCATTTT

clone size: NA
D gene: NA
V gene: TRBV9
J gene: TRBJ2-6
CDR3 protein: CASSSRGEGANVLTF
CDR3 DNA: TGTGCCAGCAGCTCCAGGGGGGAAGGGGCCAACGTCCTGACTTTC

clone size: NA
D gene: TRBD2
V gene: TRBV30
J gene: TRBJ2-3
CDR3 protein: CAWSLGTSGSRTDTQYF
CDR3 DNA: TGTGCCTGGAGCCTCGGGACTAGCGGGTCCCGCACAGATACGCAGTATTTT

clone size: NA
D gene: NA
V gene: TRBV4-1
J gene: TRBJ1-6
CDR3 protein: CASSQERTELNSPLHF
CDR3 DNA: TGCGCCAGCAGCCAAGAGAGAACAGAGCTTAATTCACCCCTCCACTTT

clone size: NA
D gene: NA
V gene: TRBV11-2
J gene: TRBJ2-7
CDR3 protein: CASSLVQAILGGEQYF
CDR3 DNA: TGTGCCAGCAGCTTAGTCCAGGCGATCCTCGGGGGCGAGCAGTACTTC

clone size: NA
D gene: NA
V gene: TRBV2
J gene: TRBJ1-1
CDR3 protein: CASSLAQGRAMNTEAFF
CDR3 DNA: TGTGCCAGCAGCTTGGCCCAAGGGAGGGCGATGAACACTGAAGCTTTCTTT

clone size: NA
D gene: NA
V gene: TRBV30
J gene: TRBJ1-6
CDR3 protein: CVWGPQENSPLHF
CDR3 DNA: TGTGTCTGGGGACCCCAAGAGAATTCACCCCTCCACTTT